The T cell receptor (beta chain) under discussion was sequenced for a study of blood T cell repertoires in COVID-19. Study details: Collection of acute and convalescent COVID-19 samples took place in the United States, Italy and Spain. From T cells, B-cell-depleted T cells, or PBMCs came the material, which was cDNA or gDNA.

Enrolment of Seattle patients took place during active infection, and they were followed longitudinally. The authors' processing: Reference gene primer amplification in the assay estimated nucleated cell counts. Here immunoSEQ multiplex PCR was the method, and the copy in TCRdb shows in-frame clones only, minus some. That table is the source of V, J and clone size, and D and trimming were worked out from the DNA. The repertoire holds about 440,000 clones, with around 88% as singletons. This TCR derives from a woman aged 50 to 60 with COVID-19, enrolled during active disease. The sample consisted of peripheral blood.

CDR3 in amino acids: CASSVGGGTGGNQPQHF. Here the CDR3 DNA reads TGCGCCAGCAGTGTGGGGGGCGGGACAGGGGGCAATCAGCCCCAGCATTTT. The rearrangement joins TRBV10-2 to TRBJ1-5; 10 nucleotides agree with TRBD1. CDR3 size: 17 residues. CDR1 and CDR2 from the germline V gene are WSHSY and SAAADI. J gave up 2 bases and V 4 bases, and 8 bases lay outside the gene matches.